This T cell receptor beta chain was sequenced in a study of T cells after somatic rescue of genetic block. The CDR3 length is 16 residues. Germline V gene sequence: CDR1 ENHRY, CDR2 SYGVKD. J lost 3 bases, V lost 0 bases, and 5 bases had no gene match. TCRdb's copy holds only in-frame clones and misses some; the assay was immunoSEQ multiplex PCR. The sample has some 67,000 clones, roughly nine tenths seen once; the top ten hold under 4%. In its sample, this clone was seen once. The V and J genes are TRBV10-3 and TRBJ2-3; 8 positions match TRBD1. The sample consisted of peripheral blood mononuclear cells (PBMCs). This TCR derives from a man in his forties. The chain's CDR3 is CAISESSRTGTDTQYF. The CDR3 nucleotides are TGTGCCATCAGTGAGTCTTCCCGGACAGGGACAGATACGCAGTATTTT.